The 14 T cell receptor beta chains below all came from one sample that was sequenced in a study of chemoradiotherapy in HPV16-positive cancers. Measured with immunoSEQ multiplex PCR; TCRdb has only the in-frame clones, and not every one. The sample lists 9,500 or so clones, about 80% occurring once. The source was tumor tissue, collected from a patient who underwent chemoradiotherapy. These receptors originate from a human donor with HPV-associated anogenital cancer.

J is TRBJ1-5 and V is TRBV15; no definite D call. CDR1 is LNHNV and CDR2 is YYDKDF in the germline V gene (reference sequence). Trimming cost V 5 bases and J 2 bases, with 10 bases left between them. The CDR3 length is 14 residues. The CDR3 loop reads CATSWTVGNQPQHF. Written as DNA, the CDR3 is TGTGCCACCAGCTGGACTGTCGGCAATCAGCCCCAGCATTTT.

The V and J genes are TRBV5-4 and TRBJ1-2; tentatively, D is TRBD1 (6 bases). Germline V gives CDR1 SGHNT, CDR2 YYREEE (reference sequence). The CDR3 is 14 amino acids. V lost 6 bases, J lost 4 bases, and 16 bases lay in between. The DNA of the CDR3 is TGTGCCAGCACCCGACCGGGACACACCTATGGCTACACCTTC. It encodes CASTRPGHTYGYTF.

V usage is TRBV5-1 and J usage is TRBJ2-1; weak D call: TRBD1 (5 bases). Germline V gives CDR1 SGHRS, CDR2 YFSETQ. The CDR3 is 12 residues long. Between the trimmed V and J ends, which lost 4 bases and 10 bases, there was a span of 12 bases. CDR3 amino acids: CASSEGAYEQFF. The CDR3, as DNA: TGCGCCAGCAGCGAAGGGGCCTACGAGCAGTTCTTC.

The V and J genes are TRBV6-1 and TRBJ2-7; 12 bases fit TRBD1. Germline V gene sequence: CDR1 MNHNS, CDR2 SASEGT. The length of the CDR3 is 17 residues. V trimming: 2 bases; J trimming: 0 bases; junction bases outside the gene matches: 5. This CDR3 is CASSERGQGAFSYEQYF. The CDR3 DNA sequence: TGTGCCAGCAGTGAAAGGGGACAGGGGGCCTTCTCCTACGAGCAGTACTTC.

Concerning this clone: Other DNA sequences in this specimen translate into the identical CDR3. This chain uses TRBV29-1 with TRBJ1-4, with a possible D match to TRBD1 (6 bases). The CDR3 extends over 13 amino acids. The V and J ends lost 6 bases and 8 bases respectively, with 16 bases between them. CDR1 and CDR2 from the germline V gene are SQVTM and ANQGSEA. The CDR3 DNA reads TGCAGCGTGGAGACCCTGGGGGGCGAAAAACTGTTTTTT. The encoded protein is CSVETLGGEKLFF.

This clone was detected a few times. V gene TRBV2 combines with J gene TRBJ1-6; possible D gene TRBD1, 5 bases. V lost 2 bases and J lost 5, with 10 bases in between. CDR1 is SNHLY and CDR2 is FYNNEI in the germline V gene. The CDR3 is 15 amino acids. The CDR3 coding sequence is TGTGCCAGCAGTGAACAGGGTAGAAATAATTCACCCCTCCACTTT. It translates to CASSEQGRNNSPLHF. The entire variable domain, with the rest obtained from reference TRBV2 and TRBJ1-6, is as follows: EPEVTQTPSHQVTQMGQEVILRCVPISNHLYFYWYRQILGQKVEFLVSFYNNEISEKSEIFDDQFSVERPDGSNFTLKIRSTKLEDSAMYFCASSEQGRNNSPLHFGNGTRLTVT.

This chain connects TRBV29-1 to TRBJ2-3; D may match TRBD1 or TRBD2 (6 bases each). The CDR3 totals 16 residues. CDR1 SQVTM and CDR2 ANQGSEA come from the germline V gene. V lost 6 bases and J lost 4, with 23 bases in between. The CDR3 reads CSVRGSRAGESDTQYF. The DNA of the CDR3 is TGCAGCGTCCGGGGGTCCAGGGCAGGGGAGTCAGATACGCAGTATTTT.

The chain links TRBV6-6 to TRBJ1-2, with unresolved D. The CDR3 consists of 14 residues. Germline V gene sequence: CDR1 MNHNY, CDR2 SVGAGI (reference sequence). Trimming took 5 bases from V and 2 from J, leaving 12 bases between them. CDR3 residues: CASSPELRNYGYTF. The CDR3 bases are TGTGCCAGCAGTCCCGAACTCAGAAACTATGGCTACACCTTC.

This clone was recorded only once. The chain links TRBV7-7 to TRBJ1-1, with D maybe TRBD1 (6 bases). Per the germline V gene, CDR1 is SSHAT and CDR2 is FNYEAQ (reference sequence). The CDR3 spans 14 residues. V lost 1 base to trimming and J lost 1 base, with 7 bases between them. CDR3 coding DNA: TGTGCCAGCAGCTTAGAGGGGGGGAACACTGAAGCTTTCTTT. Translating gives CASSLEGGNTEAFF.

The chain is built from TRBV7-9 and TRBJ1-1; TRBD1 agrees at 10 bases. Germline CDR1 and CDR2: SEHNR and FQNEAQ (reference sequence). V was clipped by 5 bases and J by 1 base; unmatched bases: 4. This CDR3 is built from 15 residues. DNA of the CDR3: TGTGCCAGCAGCCCGAGGGACAGGGGGAACACTGAAGCTTTCTTT. Translation gives CASSPRDRGNTEAFF. Together with reference TRBV7-9 and TRBJ1-1, the CDR3 gives the full variable domain: DTGVSQNPRHKITKRGQNVTFRCDPISEHNRLYWYRQTLGQGPEFLTYFQNEAQLEKSRLLSDRFSAERPKGSFSTLEIQRTEQGDSAMYLCASSPRDRGNTEAFFGQGTRLTVV.

For this clone: In the same sample, other DNA sequences code for this CDR3. The CDR3 region is CASSLAGTKNTEAFF. The CDR3 coding sequence is TGTGCCAGCAGCTTGGCCGGCACGAAGAACACTGAAGCTTTCTTT. V is TRBV5-4 and J is TRBJ1-1, with D hard to call. The V gene lost 0 bases and the J gene lost 1 base, with 10 bases spanning the gap. The germline gives CDR1 SGHNT, CDR2 YYREEE (reference sequence). The CDR3 spans 15 residues.

This chain connects TRBV6-1 to TRBJ1-2; D is ambiguous. The CDR3 contains 14 residues. Germline lookup yields CDR1 MNHNS and CDR2 SASEGT. The germline V and J ends were trimmed by 2 bases and 8 bases, with 15 bases remaining between them. CDR3 DNA sequence: TGTGCCAGCAGTGAACGTATTCTAATTGAGGGCTACACCTTC. Protein: CASSERILIEGYTF.

This chain's CDR3 is CASSLEGGQSRGYTF. In nucleotides, the CDR3 is TGTGCCAGCTCCCTCGAAGGAGGGCAAAGTCGGGGCTACACCTTC. The rearrangement links TRBV18 to TRBJ1-2; no firm D call. Trimming removed 6 bases from V and 8 bases from J, with 22 bases in between. This CDR3 is built from 15 residues. Germline-derived CDR1 and CDR2 are KGHSH and LQKENI.

J is TRBJ2-7 and V is TRBV4-1; 7 nucleotides line up with TRBD2. Germline lookup yields CDR1 MGHRA and CDR2 YSYEKL. V shed 1 base and J 3 bases; nucleotides not matched to a gene: 6. This CDR3 has 15 amino acids. In DNA, the CDR3 is TGCGCCAGCAGCCAAGGAGGGACTATTAACTACGAGCAGTACTTC. This gives the protein CASSQGGTINYEQYF.